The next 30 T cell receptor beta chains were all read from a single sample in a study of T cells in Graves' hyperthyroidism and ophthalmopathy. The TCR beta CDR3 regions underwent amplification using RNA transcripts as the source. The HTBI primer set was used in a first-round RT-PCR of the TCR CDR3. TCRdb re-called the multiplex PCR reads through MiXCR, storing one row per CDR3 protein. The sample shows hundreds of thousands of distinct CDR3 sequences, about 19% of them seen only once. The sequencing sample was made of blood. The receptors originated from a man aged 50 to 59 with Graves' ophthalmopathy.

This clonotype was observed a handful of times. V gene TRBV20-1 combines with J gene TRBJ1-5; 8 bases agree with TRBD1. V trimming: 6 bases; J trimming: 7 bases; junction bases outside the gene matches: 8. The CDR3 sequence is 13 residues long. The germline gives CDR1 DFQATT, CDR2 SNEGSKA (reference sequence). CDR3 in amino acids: CSANGQGSQPQHF. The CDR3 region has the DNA TGCAGTGCAAACGGACAGGGTTCGCAGCCCCAGCATTTT.

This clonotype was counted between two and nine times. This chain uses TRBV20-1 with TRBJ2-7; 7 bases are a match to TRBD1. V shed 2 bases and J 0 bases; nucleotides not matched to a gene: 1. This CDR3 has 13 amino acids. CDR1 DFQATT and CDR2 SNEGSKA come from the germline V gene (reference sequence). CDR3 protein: CSARRDSSYEQYF. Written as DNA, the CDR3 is TGCAGTGCTAGAAGGGACAGCTCCTACGAGCAGTACTTC.

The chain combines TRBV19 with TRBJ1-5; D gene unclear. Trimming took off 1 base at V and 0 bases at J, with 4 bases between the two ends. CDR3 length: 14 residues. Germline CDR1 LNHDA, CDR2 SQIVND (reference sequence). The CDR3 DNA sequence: TGTGCCAGTAGTATAGCATATAGCAATCAGCCCCAGCATTTT. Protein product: CASSIAYSNQPQHF.

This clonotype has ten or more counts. The CDR3 spells CASRRLAGVDEQFF. DNA of the CDR3: TGCGCCAGCAGAAGACTAGCGGGAGTTGATGAGCAGTTCTTC. This sequence joins TRBV5-1 and TRBJ2-1; 12 nucleotides match TRBD2. The CDR3 runs to 14 residues. The trim removed 5 bases at V and 8 bases at J, leaving 5 bases unmatched. Germline assignment: CDR1 SGHRS and CDR2 YFSETQ.

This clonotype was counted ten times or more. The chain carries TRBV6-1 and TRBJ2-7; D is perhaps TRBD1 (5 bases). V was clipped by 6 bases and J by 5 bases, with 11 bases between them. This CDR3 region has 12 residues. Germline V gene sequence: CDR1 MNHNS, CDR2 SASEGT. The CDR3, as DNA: TGTGCCAGCAGGGTACAGGATCACGAGCAGTACTTC. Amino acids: CASRVQDHEQYF.

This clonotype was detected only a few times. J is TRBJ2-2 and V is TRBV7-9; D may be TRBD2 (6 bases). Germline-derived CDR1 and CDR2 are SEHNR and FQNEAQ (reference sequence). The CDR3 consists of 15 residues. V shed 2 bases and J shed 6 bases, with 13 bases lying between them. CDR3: CASSLPGSGAGELFF. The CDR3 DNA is TGTGCCAGCAGCTTACCAGGATCGGGGGCCGGGGAGCTGTTTTTT.

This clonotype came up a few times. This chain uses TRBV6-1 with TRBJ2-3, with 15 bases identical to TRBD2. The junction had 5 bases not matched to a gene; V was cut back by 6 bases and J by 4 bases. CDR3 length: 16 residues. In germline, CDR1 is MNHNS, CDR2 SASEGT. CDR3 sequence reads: CASSLGLAGGSDTQYF. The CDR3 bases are TGTGCCAGCAGCCTGGGACTAGCGGGAGGATCAGATACGCAGTATTTT.

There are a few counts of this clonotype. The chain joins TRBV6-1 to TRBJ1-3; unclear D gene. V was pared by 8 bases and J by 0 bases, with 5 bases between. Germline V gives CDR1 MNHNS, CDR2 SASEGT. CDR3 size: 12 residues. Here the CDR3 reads CASRSSGNTIYF. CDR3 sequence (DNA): TGTGCCAGCCGAAGCTCTGGAAACACCATATATTTT.

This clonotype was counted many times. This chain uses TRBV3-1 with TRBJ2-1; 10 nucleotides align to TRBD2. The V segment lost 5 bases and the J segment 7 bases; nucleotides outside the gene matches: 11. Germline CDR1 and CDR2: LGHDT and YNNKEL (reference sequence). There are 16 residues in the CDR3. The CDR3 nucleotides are TGTGCCAGCAGCTACCGGACTAGCGGACGTCTGAATGAGCAGTTCTTC. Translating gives CASSYRTSGRLNEQFF.

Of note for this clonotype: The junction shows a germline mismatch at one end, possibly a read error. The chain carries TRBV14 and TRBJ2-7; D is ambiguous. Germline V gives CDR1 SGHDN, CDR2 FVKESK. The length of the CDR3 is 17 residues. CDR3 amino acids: CVSSQVRTPVGIREQYF. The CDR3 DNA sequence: TGTGTCAGCAGCCAAGTCCGGACCCCTGTGGGGATAAGGGAGCAGTACTTC.

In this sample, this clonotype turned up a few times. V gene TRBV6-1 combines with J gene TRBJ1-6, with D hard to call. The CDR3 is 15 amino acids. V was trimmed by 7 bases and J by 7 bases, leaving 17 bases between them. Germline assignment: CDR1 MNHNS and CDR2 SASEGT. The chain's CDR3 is CASNPKVYGNSPLHF. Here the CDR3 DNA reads TGTGCCAGCAACCCGAAAGTTTATGGGAATTCACCCCTCCACTTT.

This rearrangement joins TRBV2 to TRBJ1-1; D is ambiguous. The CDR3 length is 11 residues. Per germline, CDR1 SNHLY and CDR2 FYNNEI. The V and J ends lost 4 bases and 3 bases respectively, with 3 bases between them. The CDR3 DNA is TGTGCCAGCAGTGTGTACACTGAAGCTTTCTTT. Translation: CASSVYTEAFF.

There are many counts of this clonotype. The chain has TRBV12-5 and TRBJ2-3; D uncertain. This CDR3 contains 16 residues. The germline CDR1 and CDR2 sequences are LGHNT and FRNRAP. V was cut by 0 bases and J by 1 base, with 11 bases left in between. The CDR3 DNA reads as TGTGCTAGTGGTTTGGTAGGACCGCACGGCACAGATACGCAGTATTTT. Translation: CASGLVGPHGTDTQYF.

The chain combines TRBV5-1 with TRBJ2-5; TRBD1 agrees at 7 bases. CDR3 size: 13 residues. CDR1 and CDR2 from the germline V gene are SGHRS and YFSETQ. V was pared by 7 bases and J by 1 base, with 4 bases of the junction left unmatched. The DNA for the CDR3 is TGCGCCAGCGATCGGACAGGCCAAGAGACCCAGTACTTC. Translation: CASDRTGQETQYF.

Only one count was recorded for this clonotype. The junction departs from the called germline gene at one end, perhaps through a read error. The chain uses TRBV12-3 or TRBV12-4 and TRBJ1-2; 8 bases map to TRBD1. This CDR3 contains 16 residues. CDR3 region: CANSLVGGDRLYGYTF. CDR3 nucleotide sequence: TGTGCCAACAGTTTAGTTGGTGGGGACAGGCTCTACGGCTACACCTTC.

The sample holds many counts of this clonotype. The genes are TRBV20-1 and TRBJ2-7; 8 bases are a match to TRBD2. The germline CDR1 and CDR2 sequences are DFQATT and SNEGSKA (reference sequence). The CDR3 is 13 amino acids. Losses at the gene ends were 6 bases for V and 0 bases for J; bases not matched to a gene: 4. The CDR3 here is CSAQSGSSYEQYF. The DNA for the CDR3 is TGCAGTGCCCAAAGCGGGAGCTCCTACGAGCAGTACTTC.

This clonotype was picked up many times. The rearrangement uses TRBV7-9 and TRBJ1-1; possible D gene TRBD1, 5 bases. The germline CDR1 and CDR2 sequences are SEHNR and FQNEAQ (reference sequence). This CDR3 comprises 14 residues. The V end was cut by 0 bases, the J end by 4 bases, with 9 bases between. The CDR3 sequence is CASSLAGGSTEAFF. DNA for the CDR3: TGTGCCAGCAGCTTAGCGGGGGGGAGCACTGAAGCTTTCTTT.

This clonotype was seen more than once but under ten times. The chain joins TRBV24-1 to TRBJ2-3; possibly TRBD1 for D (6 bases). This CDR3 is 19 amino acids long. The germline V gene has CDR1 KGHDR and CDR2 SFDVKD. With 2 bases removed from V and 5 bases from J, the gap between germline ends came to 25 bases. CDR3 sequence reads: CATSDSRQGWGRTGDTQYF. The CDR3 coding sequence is TGTGCCACCAGTGATTCCCGCCAGGGGTGGGGGAGAACGGGAGATACGCAGTATTTT.

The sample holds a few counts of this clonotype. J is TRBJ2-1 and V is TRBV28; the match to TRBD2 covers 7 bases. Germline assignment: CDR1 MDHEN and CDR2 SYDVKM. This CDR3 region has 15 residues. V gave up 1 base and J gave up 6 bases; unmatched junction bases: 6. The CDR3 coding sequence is TGTGCCAGCAGTTTATTGGCGGGAGCGGGCAATGAGCAGTTCTTC. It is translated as CASSLLAGAGNEQFF.

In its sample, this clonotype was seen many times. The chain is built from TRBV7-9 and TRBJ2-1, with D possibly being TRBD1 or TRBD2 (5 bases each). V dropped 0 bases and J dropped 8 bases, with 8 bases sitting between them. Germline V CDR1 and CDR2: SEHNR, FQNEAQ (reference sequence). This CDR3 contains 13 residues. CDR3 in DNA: TGTGCCAGCAGCTTAGCTCTGGGGGATGAGCAGTTCTTC. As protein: CASSLALGDEQFF.

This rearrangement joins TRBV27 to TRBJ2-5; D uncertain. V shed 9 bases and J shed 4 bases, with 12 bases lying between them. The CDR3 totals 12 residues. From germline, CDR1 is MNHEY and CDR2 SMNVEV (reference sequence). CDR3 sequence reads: CASMGFGETQYF. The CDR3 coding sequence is TGTGCCAGTATGGGGTTTGGAGAGACCCAGTACTTC.

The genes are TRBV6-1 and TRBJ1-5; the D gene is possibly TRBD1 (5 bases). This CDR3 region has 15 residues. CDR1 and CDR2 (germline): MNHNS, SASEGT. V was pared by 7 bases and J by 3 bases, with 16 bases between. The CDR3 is CASKDGGLSNQPQHF. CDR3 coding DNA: TGTGCCAGCAAAGACGGGGGTTTATCCAATCAGCCCCAGCATTTT.

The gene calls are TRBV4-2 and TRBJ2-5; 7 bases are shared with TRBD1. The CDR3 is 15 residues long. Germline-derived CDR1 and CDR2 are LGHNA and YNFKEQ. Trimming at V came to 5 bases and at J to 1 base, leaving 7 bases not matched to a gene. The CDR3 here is CASSKTRDSQETQYF. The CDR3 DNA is TGTGCCAGCAGCAAGACCCGGGACAGCCAAGAGACCCAGTACTTC.

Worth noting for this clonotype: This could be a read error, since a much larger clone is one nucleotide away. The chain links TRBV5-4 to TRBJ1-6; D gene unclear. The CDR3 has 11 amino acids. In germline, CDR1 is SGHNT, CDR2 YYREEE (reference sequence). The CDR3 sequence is CASSRNSTLHF. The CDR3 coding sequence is TGTGCCAGCAGTCGTAATTCAACCCTCCACTTT.

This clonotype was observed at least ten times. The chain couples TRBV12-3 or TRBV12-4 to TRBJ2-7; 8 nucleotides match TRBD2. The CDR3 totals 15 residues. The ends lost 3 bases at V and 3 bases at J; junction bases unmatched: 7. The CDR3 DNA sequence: TGTGCCAGCAGTTTTCGCGGGGGGTTGAGCTACGAGCAGTACTTC. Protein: CASSFRGGLSYEQYF.

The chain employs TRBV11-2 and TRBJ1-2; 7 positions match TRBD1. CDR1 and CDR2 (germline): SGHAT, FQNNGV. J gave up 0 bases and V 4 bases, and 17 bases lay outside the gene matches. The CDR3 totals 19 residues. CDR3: CASSSIVRQGGDPNYGYTF. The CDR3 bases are TGTGCCAGCAGCTCAATAGTCCGACAGGGAGGTGATCCTAACTATGGCTACACCTTC. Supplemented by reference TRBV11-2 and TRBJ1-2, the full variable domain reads EAGVAQSPRYKIIEKRQSVAFWCNPISGHATLYWYQQILGQGPKLLIQFQNNGVVDDSQLPKDRFSAERLKGVDSTLKIQPAKLEDSAVYLCASSSIVRQGGDPNYGYTFGSGTRLTVV.

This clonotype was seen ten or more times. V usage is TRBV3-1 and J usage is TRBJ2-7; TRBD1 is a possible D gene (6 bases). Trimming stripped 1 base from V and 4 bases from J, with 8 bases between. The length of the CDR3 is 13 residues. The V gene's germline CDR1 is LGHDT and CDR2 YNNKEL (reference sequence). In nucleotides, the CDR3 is TGTGCCAGCAGCCAAGTGGACAGATACGAGCAGTACTTC. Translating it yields CASSQVDRYEQYF.

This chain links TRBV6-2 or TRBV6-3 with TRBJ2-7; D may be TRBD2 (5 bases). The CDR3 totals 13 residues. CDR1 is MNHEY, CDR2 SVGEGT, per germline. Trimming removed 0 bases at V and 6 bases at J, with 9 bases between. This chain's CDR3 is CASSYSRAGEQYF. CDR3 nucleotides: TGTGCCAGCAGTTACTCGCGGGCGGGCGAGCAGTACTTC.

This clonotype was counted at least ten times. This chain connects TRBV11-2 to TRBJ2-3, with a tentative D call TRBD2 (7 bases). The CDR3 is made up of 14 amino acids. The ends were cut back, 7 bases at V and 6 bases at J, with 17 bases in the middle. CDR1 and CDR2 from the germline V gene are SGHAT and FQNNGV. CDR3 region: CASNIGGARDTQYF. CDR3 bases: TGTGCCAGCAACATTGGGGGGGCCCGCGATACGCAGTATTTT. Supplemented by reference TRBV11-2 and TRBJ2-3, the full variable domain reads EAGVAQSPRYKIIEKRQSVAFWCNPISGHATLYWYQQILGQGPKLLIQFQNNGVVDDSQLPKDRFSAERLKGVDSTLKIQPAKLEDSAVYLCASNIGGARDTQYFGPGTRLTVL.

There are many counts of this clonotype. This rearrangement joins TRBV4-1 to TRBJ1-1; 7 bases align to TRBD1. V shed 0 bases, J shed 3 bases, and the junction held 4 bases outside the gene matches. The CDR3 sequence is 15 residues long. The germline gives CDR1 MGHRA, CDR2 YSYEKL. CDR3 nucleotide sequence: TGCGCCAGCAGCCAAGAAGTGGGACAGTACACTGAAGCTTTCTTT. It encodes CASSQEVGQYTEAFF.